This TCR beta chain came from a study of OX40 agonist ivuxolimab in advanced cancers. Findings and caveats of the study: Some nonresponders likewise displayed low normalized T-cell clonal expansion. CD4+ T cells averaged fewer expanded clones than CD8+ T cells.

Details on this clone: Antigen unknown.

Looked up from germline, CDR1 is WSHSY and CDR2 is SAAADI. This CDR3 has 15 amino acids. Trimming took 7 bases from V and 5 from J; bases not matched to a gene: 12. Measured with immunoSEQ multiplex PCR; TCRdb has only the in-frame clones, and not every one. The sample yields around 60,000 clones, approximately 91% seen once. The input for sequencing was CD4+ or CD8+ T cells sorted from blood, taken in a trial of the OX40 agonist ivuxolimab. This sequence joins TRBV10-2 and TRBJ2-5; 8 bases are shared with TRBD1. This TCR was sampled from an adult with an advanced solid tumor such as melanoma, head and neck, liver or kidney cancer. The CDR3 DNA reads as TGCGCCAGCACTCACTATGCAGGGGGCCGGGAGACCCAGTACTTC. As protein: CASTHYAGGRETQYF.